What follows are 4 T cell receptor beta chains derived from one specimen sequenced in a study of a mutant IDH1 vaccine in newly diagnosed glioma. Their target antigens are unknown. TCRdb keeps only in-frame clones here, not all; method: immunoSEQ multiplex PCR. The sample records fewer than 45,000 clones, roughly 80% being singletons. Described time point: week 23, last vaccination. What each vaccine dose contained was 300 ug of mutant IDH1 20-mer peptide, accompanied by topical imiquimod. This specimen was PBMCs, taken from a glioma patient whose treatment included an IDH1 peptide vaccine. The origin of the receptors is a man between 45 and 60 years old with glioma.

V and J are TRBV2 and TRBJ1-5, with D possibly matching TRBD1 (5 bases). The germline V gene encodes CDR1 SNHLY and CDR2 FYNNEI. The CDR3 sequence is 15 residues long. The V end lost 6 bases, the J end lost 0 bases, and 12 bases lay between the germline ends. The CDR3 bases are TGTGCCAGCAGGGCACAGGAGAATAGCAATCAGCCCCAGCATTTT. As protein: CASRAQENSNQPQHF.

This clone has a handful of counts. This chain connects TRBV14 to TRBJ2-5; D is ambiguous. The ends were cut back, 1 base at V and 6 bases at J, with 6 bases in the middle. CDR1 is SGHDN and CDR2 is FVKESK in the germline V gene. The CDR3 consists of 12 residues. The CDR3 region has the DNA TGTGCCAGCAGCCAAGCCAGGCAGACCCAGTACTTC. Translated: CASSQARQTQYF.

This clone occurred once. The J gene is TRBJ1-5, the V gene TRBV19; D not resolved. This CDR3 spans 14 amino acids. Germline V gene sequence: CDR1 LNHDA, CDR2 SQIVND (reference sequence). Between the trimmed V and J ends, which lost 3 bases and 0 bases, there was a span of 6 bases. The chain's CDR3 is CASSIGYSNQPQHF. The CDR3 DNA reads TGTGCCAGTAGTATCGGGTATAGCAATCAGCCCCAGCATTTT.

The CDR3 region is CASFSSGNTIYF. DNA of the CDR3: TGTGCCAGTTTTTCCTCTGGAAACACCATATATTTT. The V gene is TRBV18, the J gene TRBJ1-3; no reliable D call. CDR1 and CDR2 (germline): KGHSH, LQKENI. CDR3 length: 12 amino acids. Trimming cost V 9 bases and J 0 bases, with 6 bases left between them.